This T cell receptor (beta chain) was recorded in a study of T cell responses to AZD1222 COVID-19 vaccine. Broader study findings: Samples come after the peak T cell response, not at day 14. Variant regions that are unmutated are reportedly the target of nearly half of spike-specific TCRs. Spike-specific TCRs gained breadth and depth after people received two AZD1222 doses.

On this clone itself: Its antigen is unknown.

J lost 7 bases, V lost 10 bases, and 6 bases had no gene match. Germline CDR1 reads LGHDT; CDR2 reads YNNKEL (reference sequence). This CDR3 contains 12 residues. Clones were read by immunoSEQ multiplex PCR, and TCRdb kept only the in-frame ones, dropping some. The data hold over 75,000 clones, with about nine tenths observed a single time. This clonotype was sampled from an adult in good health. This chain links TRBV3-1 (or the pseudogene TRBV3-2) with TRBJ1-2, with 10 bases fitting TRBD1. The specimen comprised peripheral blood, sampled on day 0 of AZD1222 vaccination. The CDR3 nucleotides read TGTGCCATCGGGACAGGGGATTCTGGCTACACCTTC. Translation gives CAIGTGDSGYTF.